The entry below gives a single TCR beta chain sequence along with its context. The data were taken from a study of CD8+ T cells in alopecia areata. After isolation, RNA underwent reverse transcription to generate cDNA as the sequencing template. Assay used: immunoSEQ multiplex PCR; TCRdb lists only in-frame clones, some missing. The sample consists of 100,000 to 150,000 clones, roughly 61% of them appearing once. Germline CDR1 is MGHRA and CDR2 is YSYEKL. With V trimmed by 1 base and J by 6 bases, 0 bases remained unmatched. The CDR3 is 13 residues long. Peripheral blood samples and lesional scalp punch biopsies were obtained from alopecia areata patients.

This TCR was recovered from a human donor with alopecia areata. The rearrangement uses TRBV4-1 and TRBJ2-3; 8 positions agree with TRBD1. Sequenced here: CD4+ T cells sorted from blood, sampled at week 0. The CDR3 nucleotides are TGCGCCAGCAGCCAAGGGACAGGGGATACGCAGTATTTT. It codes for CASSQGTGDTQYF.